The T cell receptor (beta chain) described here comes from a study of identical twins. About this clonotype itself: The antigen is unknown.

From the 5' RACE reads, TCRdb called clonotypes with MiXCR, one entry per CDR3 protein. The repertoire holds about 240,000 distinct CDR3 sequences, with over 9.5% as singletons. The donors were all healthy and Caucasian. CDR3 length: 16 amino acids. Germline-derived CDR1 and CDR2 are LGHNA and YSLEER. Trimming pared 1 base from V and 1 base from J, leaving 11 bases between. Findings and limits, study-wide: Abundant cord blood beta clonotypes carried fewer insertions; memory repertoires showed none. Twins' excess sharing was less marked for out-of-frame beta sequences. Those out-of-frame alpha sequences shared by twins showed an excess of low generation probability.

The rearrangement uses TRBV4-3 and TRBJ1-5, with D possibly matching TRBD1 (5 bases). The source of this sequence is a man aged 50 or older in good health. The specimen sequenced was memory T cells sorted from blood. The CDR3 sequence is CASSQVLGRSNQPQHF. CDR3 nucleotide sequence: TGCGCCAGCAGCCAAGTCCTGGGACGGAGCAATCAGCCCCAGCATTTT.